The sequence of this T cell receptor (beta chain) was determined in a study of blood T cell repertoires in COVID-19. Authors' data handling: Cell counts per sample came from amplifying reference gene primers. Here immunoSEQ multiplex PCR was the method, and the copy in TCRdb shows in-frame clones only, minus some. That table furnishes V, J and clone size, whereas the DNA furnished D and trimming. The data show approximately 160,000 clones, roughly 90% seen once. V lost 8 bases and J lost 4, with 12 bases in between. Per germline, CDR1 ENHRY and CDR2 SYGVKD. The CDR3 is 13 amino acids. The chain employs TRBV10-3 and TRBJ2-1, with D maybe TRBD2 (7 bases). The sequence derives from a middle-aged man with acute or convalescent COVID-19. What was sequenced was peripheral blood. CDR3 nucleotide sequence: TGTGCCATCGGGGGGGACACTTACAATGAGCAGTTCTTC. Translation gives CAIGGDTYNEQFF.